This is a list of T cell receptor beta chains from one sample in a study of T cells in Graves' hyperthyroidism and ophthalmopathy. MiXCR, applied by TCRdb to the multiplex PCR reads, yields one record per CDR3 protein. The repertoire holds about 200,000 distinct CDR3 sequences, with around 16% as singletons. Sequenced input: blood. The receptors stem from a man aged 40-50 years with Graves' hyperthyroidism. The CDR3 runs from the conserved cysteine through the conserved F or W. A D gene is named only where the DNA matches it firmly. A clone size is listed for some rows: how often the clone was seen (once, few, many), or a class if it is expanded.

>TRBD2|TRBJ2-3|many|TRBV2
CASRGDADTQYF
TGTGCCAGCCGGGGGGACGCAGATACGCAGTATTTT
>.|TRBJ2-3|.|TRBV5-4
CASSGGRSTDTQYF
TGTGCCAGCAGCGGGGGTCGGAGCACAGATACGCAGTATTTT
>TRBD2|TRBJ2-5|few|TRBV20-1
CSASASGGPGTQYF
TGCAGTGCTAGCGCTAGCGGGGGACCCGGGACCCAGTACTTC
>.|TRBJ2-2|many|TRBV5-1
CASSVGPTGELFF
TGCGCCAGCAGCGTCGGGCCCACCGGGGAGCTGTTTTTT
>TRBD2|TRBJ2-5|many|TRBV7-2
CASSFIPGLAGDQETQYF
TGTGCCAGCAGCTTTATACCCGGACTAGCGGGGGACCAAGAGACCCAGTACTTC
>.|TRBJ2-1|once|TRBV4-3
CASSQDYRGPSYNEQFF
TGCGCCAGCAGCCAAGATTATCGTGGGCCCTCCTACAATGAGCAGTTCTTC
>.|TRBJ2-2|many|TRBV11-3
CASSFLGPNTGELFF
TGTGCCAGCAGCTTCTTGGGCCCGAACACCGGGGAGCTGTTTTTT
>.|TRBJ2-5|.|TRBV4-3
CASSQGGRQETQYF
TGCGCCAGCAGCCAGGGGGGACGCCAAGAGACCCAGTACTTC
>TRBD2|TRBJ2-1|many|TRBV2
CASSVGSGGAFEQFF
TGTGCCAGCAGTGTTGGAAGCGGGGGGGCCTTTGAGCAGTTCTTC
>TRBD2|TRBJ2-3|many|TRBV10-3
CAISGQRGGADTQYF
TGTGCCATCAGTGGCCAGCGGGGGGGCGCAGATACGCAGTATTTT
>TRBD1|TRBJ2-2|many|TRBV3-1
CASSQPQGATGELFF
TGTGCCAGCAGCCAACCTCAGGGGGCAACCGGGGAGCTGTTTTTT
>TRBD2|TRBJ2-2|many|TRBV7-2
CASSGGLAGTGELFF
TGTGCCAGCAGCGGGGGACTAGCGGGCACCGGGGAGCTGTTTTTT
>.|TRBJ2-7|many|TRBV12-3/TRBV12-4
CASSRDGEGEQYF
TGTGCCAGCAGTAGGGACGGCGAGGGGGAGCAGTACTTC
>TRBD1|TRBJ2-1|many|TRBV20-1
CSAWDRGGNEQFF
TGCAGTGCATGGGACAGGGGGGGAAATGAGCAGTTCTTC
>.|TRBJ1-2|few|TRBV6-1
CASSVQEALGYGYTF
TGTGCCAGCAGTGTTCAGGAGGCTTTGGGCTATGGCTACACCTTC
>TRBD1|TRBJ2-1|many|TRBV12-3/TRBV12-4
CASTMGDRYNEQFF
TGTGCCAGCACCATGGGGGACAGGTACAATGAGCAGTTCTTC
>.|TRBJ2-1|many|TRBV5-1
CASPGESSYNEQFF
TGCGCCAGCCCGGGGGAGAGCTCCTACAATGAGCAGTTCTTC
>.|TRBJ1-5|.|TRBV9
CASSAGGQPQHF
TGTGCCAGCAGCGCCGGAGGTCAGCCCCAGCATTTT
>.|TRBJ2-1|.|TRBV29-1
CSVKRSDFGEQFF
TGCAGCGTTAAGAGAAGTGACTTTGGGGAGCAGTTCTTC
>TRBD1|TRBJ1-2|.|TRBV7-2
CASSPDRDRSGYTF
TGTGCCAGCAGCCCGGACAGGGACAGGTCGGGCTACACCTTC
>.|TRBJ1-1|many|TRBV29-1
CSVGGATEAFF
TGCAGCGTCGGAGGCGCCACTGAAGCTTTCTTT
>.|TRBJ1-1|many|TRBV28
CASSNFPGRENTEAFF
TGTGCCAGCAGTAATTTCCCGGGACGTGAGAACACTGAAGCTTTCTTT
>TRBD2|TRBJ2-3|few|TRBV7-9
CASSSPSGASTDTQYF
TGTGCCAGCAGCTCGCCTAGCGGGGCAAGCACAGATACGCAGTATTTT
>.|TRBJ1-3|few|TRBV10-3
CAISESEVAGNTIYF
TGTGCCATCAGTGAGTCCGAAGTGGCTGGAAACACCATATATTTT
>TRBD2|TRBJ2-1|.|TRBV9
CASSVYGGGVYEQFF
TGTGCCAGCAGCGTATACGGGGGGGGTGTCTATGAGCAGTTCTTC
>.|TRBJ2-7|many|TRBV10-3
CAISESWDGKPYEQYF
TGTGCCATCAGTGAGTCCTGGGACGGGAAACCCTACGAGCAGTACTTC
>TRBD1|TRBJ2-3|many|TRBV6-1
CASILDPGQGNTDTQYF
TGTGCCAGCATTCTTGATCCGGGACAGGGAAACACAGATACGCAGTATTTT
>TRBD1|TRBJ1-2|few|TRBV28
CASSGPGTDYGYTF
TGTGCCAGCAGTGGGCCCGGGACAGACTATGGCTACACCTTC
>.|TRBJ2-3|many|TRBV29-1
CSVGAVTTDTQYF
TGCAGCGTTGGGGCAGTTACCACAGATACGCAGTATTTT
>TRBD1|TRBJ1-6|many|TRBV3-1
CASSQGFETGYNSPLHF
TGTGCCAGCAGCCAAGGGTTTGAGACAGGGTATAATTCACCCCTCCACTTT
>.|TRBJ2-7|many|TRBV7-9
CASSLDLGDHEQYF
TGTGCCAGCAGCTTAGATTTAGGGGACCACGAGCAGTACTTC
>TRBD1|TRBJ1-2|many|TRBV20-1
CSAEQGNYGYTF
TGCAGTGCTGAACAGGGGAACTATGGCTACACCTTC
>.|TRBJ1-2|many|TRBV28
CASREIGGASVDGYTF
TGTGCCAGCAGAGAAATTGGGGGGGCCTCGGTCGATGGCTACACCTTC
>TRBD1|TRBJ2-7|many|TRBV6-1
CASSRTGAPLQQYF
TGTGCCAGCAGTCGGACAGGGGCACCTCTACAGCAGTACTTC
>.|TRBJ2-7|few|TRBV6-1
CASSPGQPRPSSYEQYF
TGTGCCAGCAGCCCAGGACAGCCTAGACCTAGCTCCTACGAGCAGTACTTC
>.|TRBJ2-1|many|TRBV7-3
CASSRSGAYNEQFF
TGTGCCAGCAGCCGAAGTGGGGCTTACAATGAGCAGTTCTTC
>.|TRBJ2-7|many|TRBV6-1
CASRSHRDTPGSEQYF
TGTGCCAGCAGATCACACCGGGACACCCCTGGCTCCGAGCAGTACTTC
>TRBD1|TRBJ1-5|many|TRBV28
CASSPRTGSNQPQHF
TGTGCCAGCAGTCCCCGGACAGGTAGCAATCAGCCCCAGCATTTT